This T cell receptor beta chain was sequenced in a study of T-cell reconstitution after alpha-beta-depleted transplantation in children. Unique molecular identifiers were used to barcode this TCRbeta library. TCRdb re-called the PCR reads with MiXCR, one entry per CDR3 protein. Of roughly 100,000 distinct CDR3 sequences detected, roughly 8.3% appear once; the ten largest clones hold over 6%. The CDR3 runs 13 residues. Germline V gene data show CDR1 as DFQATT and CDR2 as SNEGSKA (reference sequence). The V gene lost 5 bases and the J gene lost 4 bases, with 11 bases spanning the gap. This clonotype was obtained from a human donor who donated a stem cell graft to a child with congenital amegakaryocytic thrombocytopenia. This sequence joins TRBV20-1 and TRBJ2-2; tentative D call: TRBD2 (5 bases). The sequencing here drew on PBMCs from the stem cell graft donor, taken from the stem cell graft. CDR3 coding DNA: TGCAGTGCTGTGAGTGGACTCACCGGGGAGCTGTTTTTT. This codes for CSAVSGLTGELFF.